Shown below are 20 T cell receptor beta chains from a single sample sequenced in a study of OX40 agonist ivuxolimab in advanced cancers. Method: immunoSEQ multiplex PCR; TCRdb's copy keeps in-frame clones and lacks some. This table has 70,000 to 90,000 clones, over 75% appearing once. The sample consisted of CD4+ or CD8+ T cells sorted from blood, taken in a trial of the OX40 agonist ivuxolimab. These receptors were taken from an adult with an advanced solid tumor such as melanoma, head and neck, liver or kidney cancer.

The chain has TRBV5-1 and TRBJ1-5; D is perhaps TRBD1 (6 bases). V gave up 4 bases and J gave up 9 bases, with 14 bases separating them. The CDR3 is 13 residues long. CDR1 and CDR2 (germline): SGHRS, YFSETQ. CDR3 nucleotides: TGCGCCAGCAGCCGACGGATAGGGGGGCCCCAGCATTTT. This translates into CASSRRIGGPQHF.

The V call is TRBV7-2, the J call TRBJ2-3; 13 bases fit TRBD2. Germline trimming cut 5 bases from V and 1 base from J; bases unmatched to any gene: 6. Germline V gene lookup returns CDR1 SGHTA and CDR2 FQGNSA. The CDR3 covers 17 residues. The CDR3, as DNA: TGTGCCAGCAGCCAGCCTACTAGCGGGGGGGGCACAGATACGCAGTATTTT. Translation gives CASSQPTSGGGTDTQYF.

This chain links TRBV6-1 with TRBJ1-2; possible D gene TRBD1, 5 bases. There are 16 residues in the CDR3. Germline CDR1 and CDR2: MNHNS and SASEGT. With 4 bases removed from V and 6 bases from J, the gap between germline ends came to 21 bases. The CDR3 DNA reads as TGTGCCAGCAGTGGACGTGACGGAGGCGCCAGGGATGGCTACACCTTC. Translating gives CASSGRDGGARDGYTF.

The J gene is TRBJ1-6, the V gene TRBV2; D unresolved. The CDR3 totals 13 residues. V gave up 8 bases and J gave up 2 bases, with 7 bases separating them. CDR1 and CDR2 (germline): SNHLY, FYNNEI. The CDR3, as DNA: TGTGCCAGCGGAATGGCCTATAATTCACCCCTCCACTTT. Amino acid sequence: CASGMAYNSPLHF.

CDR3 DNA sequence: TGTGCCAGCAGCTTGGTACGGGGCGGGGCAAGCTCCTACGAGCAGTACTTC. Amino acid sequence: CASSLVRGGASSYEQYF. The genes are TRBV7-2 and TRBJ2-7, with D tentatively TRBD2 (6 bases). Trimming pared 3 bases from V and 0 bases from J, leaving 18 bases between. Germline CDR1 is SGHTA and CDR2 is FQGNSA. The CDR3 extends over 17 amino acids. The full variable domain, completed using reference TRBV7-2 and TRBJ2-7, is GAGVSQSPSNKVTEKGKDVELRCDPISGHTALYWYRQSLGQGLEFLIYFQGNSAPDKSGLPSDRFSAERTGGSVSTLTIQRTQQEDSAVYLCASSLVRGGASSYEQYFGPGTRLTVT.

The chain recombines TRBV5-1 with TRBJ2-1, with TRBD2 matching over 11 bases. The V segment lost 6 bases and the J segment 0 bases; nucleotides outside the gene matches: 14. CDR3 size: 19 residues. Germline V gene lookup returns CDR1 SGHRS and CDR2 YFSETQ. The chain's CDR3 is CASNHRASGRFGSYNEQFF. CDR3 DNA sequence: TGCGCCAGCAACCACCGGGCTAGCGGGAGGTTCGGCTCCTACAATGAGCAGTTCTTC.

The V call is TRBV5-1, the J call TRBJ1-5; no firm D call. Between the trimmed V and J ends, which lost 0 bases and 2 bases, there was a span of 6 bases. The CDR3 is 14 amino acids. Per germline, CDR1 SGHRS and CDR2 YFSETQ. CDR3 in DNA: TGCGCCAGCAGCTTGGGAGTAGGCAATCAGCCCCAGCATTTT. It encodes CASSLGVGNQPQHF. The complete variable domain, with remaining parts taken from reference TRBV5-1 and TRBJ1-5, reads KAGVTQTPRYLIKTRGQQVTLSCSPISGHRSVSWYQQTPGQGLQFLFEYFSETQRNKGNFPGRFSGRQFSNSRSEMNVSTLELGDSALYLCASSLGVGNQPQHFGDGTRLSIL.

DNA of the CDR3: TGTGCCAGCAGTACTAGCGGGAGTGGGTACAATGAGCAGTTCTTC. It yields the protein CASSTSGSGYNEQFF. This rearrangement joins TRBV25-1 to TRBJ2-1, with TRBD2 matching 11 bases. V trimming: 5 bases; J trimming: 4 bases; junction bases outside the gene matches: 4. The CDR3 length is 15 residues. Per the germline V gene, CDR1 is MGHDK and CDR2 is SYGVNS.

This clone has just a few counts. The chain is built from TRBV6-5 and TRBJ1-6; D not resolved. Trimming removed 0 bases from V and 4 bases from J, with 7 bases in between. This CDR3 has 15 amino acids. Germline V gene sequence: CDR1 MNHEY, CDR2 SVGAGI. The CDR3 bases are TGTGCCAGCAGTTACTCCGGCAGTTATAATTCACCCCTCCACTTT. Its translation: CASSYSGSYNSPLHF.

CDR3 DNA: TGTGCCAGCAGCCCTAGGACAGGTTCAAATCCCGGTTCACCCCTCCACTTT. This sequence encodes CASSPRTGSNPGSPLHF. The V gene is TRBV11-2, the J gene TRBJ1-6; 7 bases match TRBD1. The length of the CDR3 is 17 residues. Germline lookup yields CDR1 SGHAT and CDR2 FQNNGV. V lost 5 bases and J lost 9; bases outside the gene matches: 16.

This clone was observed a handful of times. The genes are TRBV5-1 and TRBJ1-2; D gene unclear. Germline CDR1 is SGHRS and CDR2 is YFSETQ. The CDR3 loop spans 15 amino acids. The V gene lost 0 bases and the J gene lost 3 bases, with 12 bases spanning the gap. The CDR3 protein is CASSLDGYNYYGYTF. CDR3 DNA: TGCGCCAGCAGCTTGGATGGGTACAATTACTATGGCTACACCTTC.

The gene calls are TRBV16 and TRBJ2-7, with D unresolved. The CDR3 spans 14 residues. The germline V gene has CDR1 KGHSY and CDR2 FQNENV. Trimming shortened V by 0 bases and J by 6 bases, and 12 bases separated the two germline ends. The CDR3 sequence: CASSQSWQAGEQYF. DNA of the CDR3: TGTGCCAGCAGCCAATCTTGGCAGGCAGGCGAGCAGTACTTC.

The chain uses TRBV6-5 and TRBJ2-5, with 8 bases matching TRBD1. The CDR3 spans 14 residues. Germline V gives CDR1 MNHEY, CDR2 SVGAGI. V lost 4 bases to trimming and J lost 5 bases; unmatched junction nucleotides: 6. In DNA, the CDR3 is TGTGCCAGCAGTTCCTGGGACAGGAAGGAGACCCAGTACTTC. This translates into CASSSWDRKETQYF.

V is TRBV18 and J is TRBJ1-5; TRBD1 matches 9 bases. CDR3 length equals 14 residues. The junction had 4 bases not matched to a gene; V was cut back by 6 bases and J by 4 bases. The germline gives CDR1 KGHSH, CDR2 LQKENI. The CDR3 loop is CASSGQGMNQPQHF. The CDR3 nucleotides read TGTGCCAGCTCGGGACAGGGTATGAATCAGCCCCAGCATTTT. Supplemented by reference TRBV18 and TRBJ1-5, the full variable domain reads NAGVMQNPRHLVRRRGQEARLRCSPMKGHSHVYWYRQLPEEGLKFMVYLQKENIIDESGMPKERFSAEFPKEGPSILRIQQVVRGDSAAYFCASSGQGMNQPQHFGDGTRLSIL.

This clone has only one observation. This CDR3 is CASSLLQGVRGYTF. The CDR3 nucleotides read TGTGCCAGCAGCTTGCTCCAGGGAGTACGAGGCTACACCTTC. This chain joins TRBV7-9 and TRBJ1-2; TRBD1 is a possible D gene (5 bases). Germline V gives CDR1 SEHNR, CDR2 FQNEAQ (reference sequence). V was clipped by 3 bases and J by 8 bases, with 16 bases between them. This CDR3 comprises 14 residues.

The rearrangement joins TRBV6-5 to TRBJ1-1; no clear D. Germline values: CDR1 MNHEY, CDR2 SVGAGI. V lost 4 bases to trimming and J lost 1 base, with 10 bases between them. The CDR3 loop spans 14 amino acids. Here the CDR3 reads CASSSPRRNTEAFF. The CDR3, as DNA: TGTGCCAGCAGTTCGCCCAGGAGGAACACTGAAGCTTTCTTT.

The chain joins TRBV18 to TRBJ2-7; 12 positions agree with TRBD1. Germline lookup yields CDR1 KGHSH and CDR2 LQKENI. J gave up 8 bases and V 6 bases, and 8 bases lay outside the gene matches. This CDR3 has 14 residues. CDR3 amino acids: CASSPGQGAWQQYF. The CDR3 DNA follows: TGTGCCAGCTCCCCGGGACAGGGGGCTTGGCAGCAGTACTTC. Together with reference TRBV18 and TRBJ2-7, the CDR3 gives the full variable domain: NAGVMQNPRHLVRRRGQEARLRCSPMKGHSHVYWYRQLPEEGLKFMVYLQKENIIDESGMPKERFSAEFPKEGPSILRIQQVVRGDSAAYFCASSPGQGAWQQYFGPGTRLTVT.

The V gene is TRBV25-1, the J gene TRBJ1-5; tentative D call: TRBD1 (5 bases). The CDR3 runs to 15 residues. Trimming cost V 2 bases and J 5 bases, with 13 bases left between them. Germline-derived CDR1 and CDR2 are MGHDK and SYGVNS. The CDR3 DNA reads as TGTGCCAGCAGTGAACATGGGGCAGGCGATCAGCCCCAGCATTTT. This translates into CASSEHGAGDQPQHF.

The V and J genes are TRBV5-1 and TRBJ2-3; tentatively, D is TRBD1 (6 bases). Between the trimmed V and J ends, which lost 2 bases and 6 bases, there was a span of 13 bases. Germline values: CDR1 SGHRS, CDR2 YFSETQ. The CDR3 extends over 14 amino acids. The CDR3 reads CASSFGTQGDTQYF. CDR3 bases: TGCGCCAGCAGCTTTGGAACCCAGGGGGATACGCAGTATTTT.

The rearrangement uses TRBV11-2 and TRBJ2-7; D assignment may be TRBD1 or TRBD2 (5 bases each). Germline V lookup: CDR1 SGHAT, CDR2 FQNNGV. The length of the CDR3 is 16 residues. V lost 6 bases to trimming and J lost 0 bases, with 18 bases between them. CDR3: CASSKNRDPTSYEQYF. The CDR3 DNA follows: TGTGCCAGCAGTAAGAACCGGGACCCCACCTCCTACGAGCAGTACTTC.